The 2 T cell receptor beta chains reported below all come from one sample, sequenced in a study of blood T cell repertoires in COVID-19 (dated by TCRdb to 2020 to 2021). The protocol used for the library was the immunoSEQ multiplex PCR assay. The clones in this table, taken by TCRdb from immuneACCESS, are in-frame only. Not every clone is retained; where verified, under half of the shortfall comes from an unresolved V gene, and the cause of the rest is unknown. A total of about 120,000 clones appear in this sample, around 86% of them only once. The ten top clones hold roughly 30% of the sample. Sequences were obtained from peripheral blood. The source of these receptors is a woman in her 70s with acute or convalescent COVID-19.

The DNA for the CDR3 is TGTGCCAGCACCGGACAGGGGGCAACTAATGAAAAACTGTTTTTT. Protein sequence: CASTGQGATNEKLFF. The V gene is TRBV2, the J gene TRBJ1-4, with 10 bases identical to TRBD1. Germline V gene sequence: CDR1 SNHLY, CDR2 FYNNEI. Germline trimming cut 7 bases from V and 0 bases from J; bases unmatched to any gene: 2. The CDR3 has 15 amino acids. Together with reference TRBV2 and TRBJ1-4, the CDR3 gives the full variable domain: EPEVTQTPSHQVTQMGQEVILRCVPISNHLYFYWYRQILGQKVEFLVSFYNNEISEKSEIFDDQFSVERPDGSNFTLKIRSTKLEDSAMYFCASTGQGATNEKLFFGSGTQLSVL.

The J gene is TRBJ2-2, the V gene TRBV2; 9 bases line up with TRBD1. There are 15 residues in the CDR3. Germline V gene lookup returns CDR1 SNHLY and CDR2 FYNNEI. V dropped 4 bases and J dropped 1; count of bases not matched to a gene: 1. CDR3 residues: CASSVGQGNTGELFF. The DNA of the CDR3 is TGTGCCAGCAGTGTGGGACAGGGGAACACCGGGGAGCTGTTTTTT.